One and the same sample provided the 21 T cell receptor beta chains below, sequenced in a study of cytomegalovirus exposure and HLA in healthy donors. The PCR ran on 60 Vbeta and 13 Jbeta primers. Repertoires were generated with immunoSEQ multiplex PCR, while TCRdb's copy carries only in-frame clones and drops some. The table has under 200,000 clones, over 70% seen once. The sample taken for sequencing was PBMCs. Receptors were obtained from a woman in her thirties or forties in good health and CMV-seropositive.

The CDR3 nucleotides are TGCGCCAGCAGTGCCATCGCAGGGGGCCCGGGAGAAAAACTGTTTTTT. It encodes CASSAIAGGPGEKLFF. The rearrangement joins TRBV10-1 to TRBJ1-4; 8 bases fit TRBD1. CDR1 is WNHNN, CDR2 SYGVQD, per germline (reference sequence). The trim removed 4 bases at V and 8 bases at J, leaving 12 bases unmatched. The CDR3 sequence is 16 residues long.

CDR3 bases: TGTGCCAGCAGAAGGACTAGCGGGGGAGAGGGGGAGCTGTTTTTT. This encodes CASRRTSGGEGELFF. The chain combines TRBV4-2 with TRBJ2-2; 13 bases align to TRBD2. The germline CDR1 and CDR2 sequences are LGHNA and YNFKEQ. The CDR3 spans 15 residues. V was clipped by 6 bases and J by 8 bases; unmatched bases: 6.

The rearrangement links TRBV4-3 to TRBJ1-1; D is unresolved. V lost 0 bases, J lost 11 bases, and 13 bases lay in between. Germline values: CDR1 LGHNA, CDR2 YSLEER. The CDR3 length is 13 residues. CDR3 DNA sequence: TGCGCCAGCAGCCAAGAATTTCGAGGAACGGCTTTCTTT. Translated, it gives CASSQEFRGTAFF.

The genes are TRBV14 and TRBJ1-4; possible D gene TRBD1, 6 bases. Germline V CDR1 and CDR2: SGHDN, FVKESK. This CDR3 region has 16 residues. V shed 3 bases and J shed 8 bases, with 19 bases lying between them. In DNA form, the CDR3 reads TGTGCCAGCAGCCAGGGCGCAGGGGCCCCCTGGGAAAAACTGTTTTTT. Translation gives CASSQGAGAPWEKLFF.

The rearrangement uses TRBV6-6 and TRBJ2-3, with 8 bases aligning to TRBD1. The CDR3 is 15 residues long. Germline CDR1 is MNHNY and CDR2 is SVGAGI (reference sequence). Trimming at V came to 3 bases and at J to 3 bases, leaving 5 bases not matched to a gene. The CDR3 coding sequence is TGTGCCAGCAGTTATTGGGACAGGTTGACAGATACGCAGTATTTT. It encodes CASSYWDRLTDTQYF.

V usage is TRBV21-1 and J usage is TRBJ2-3; the table assigns TRBD2, which was not confirmed against the DNA. TRBV21-1 is noted as a pseudogene. The CDR3 runs to 15 residues. The CDR3 DNA follows: TGTGCCAGCACAACTACAAGAACTAGCACAGATACGCAGTATTTT. It encodes CASTTTRTSTDTQYF.

This chain connects TRBV15 to TRBJ2-3, with 9 bases lining up with TRBD2. The CDR3 is 15 amino acids. V gave up 6 bases and J gave up 5 bases; unmatched junction bases: 9. Germline V lookup: CDR1 LNHNV, CDR2 YYDKDF (reference sequence). For the CDR3, the DNA is TGTGCCACCAGACCTCTAGCGGGGTCGAAAGATACGCAGTATTTT. Translated: CATRPLAGSKDTQYF.

J is TRBJ1-2 and V is TRBV20-1; D not resolved. Per germline, CDR1 DFQATT and CDR2 SNEGSKA (reference sequence). The CDR3 loop spans 11 amino acids. The V and J ends lost 0 bases and 8 bases respectively, with 7 bases between them. The CDR3 spells CSAREVVGYTF. CDR3 DNA: TGCAGTGCTAGAGAAGTAGTAGGCTACACCTTC.

This chain links TRBV2 with TRBJ1-5; perhaps TRBD1 as D (6 bases). CDR1 is SNHLY and CDR2 is FYNNEI in the germline V gene. This CDR3 contains 19 residues. V was cut by 4 bases and J by 4 bases, with 26 bases left in between. In DNA, the CDR3 is TGTGCCAGCAGTGTGCGAGGGCCAGAGGGGACAATTGGTAATCAGCCCCAGCATTTT. Translating it yields CASSVRGPEGTIGNQPQHF.

The genes are TRBV5-1 and TRBJ1-2; D perhaps matches TRBD1 (6 bases). The CDR3 sequence is 16 residues long. Germline V gene data show CDR1 as SGHRS and CDR2 as YFSETQ. Trimming left V 4 bases short and J 3 bases short, with 19 bases between. The CDR3, as DNA: TGCGCCAGCAGCATTATACAGGGAGACGTCGACTATGGCTACACCTTC. It yields the protein CASSIIQGDVDYGYTF.

This chain uses TRBV18 with TRBJ2-3; tentatively, D is TRBD2 (5 bases). This CDR3 contains 14 residues. Trimming stripped 4 bases from V and 4 bases from J, with 12 bases between. Germline-derived CDR1 and CDR2 are KGHSH and LQKENI. This CDR3 is CASSQRETADTQYF. DNA for the CDR3: TGTGCCAGCTCACAACGGGAAACAGCAGATACGCAGTATTTT. The complete variable domain, with remaining parts taken from reference TRBV18 and TRBJ2-3, reads NAGVMQNPRHLVRRRGQEARLRCSPMKGHSHVYWYRQLPEEGLKFMVYLQKENIIDESGMPKERFSAEFPKEGPSILRIQQVVRGDSAAYFCASSQRETADTQYFGPGTRLTVL.

Here the CDR3 reads CASSNPGTIYEQYF. CDR3 in DNA: TGTGCCAGCAGCAACCCCGGGACAATCTACGAGCAGTACTTC. The genes are TRBV7-2 and TRBJ2-7; D possibly corresponds to TRBD1 (6 bases). The CDR3 is made up of 14 amino acids. Trimming pared 5 bases from V and 3 bases from J, leaving 14 bases between. Germline values: CDR1 SGHTA, CDR2 FQGNSA.

This chain connects TRBV4-1 to TRBJ1-5, with unresolved D. The CDR3 has 16 amino acids. V was clipped by 0 bases and J by 0 bases, with 9 bases between them. Germline V CDR1 and CDR2: MGHRA, YSYEKL. Here the CDR3 reads CASSQEAGYSNQPQHF. DNA for the CDR3: TGCGCCAGCAGCCAAGAGGCAGGCTATAGCAATCAGCCCCAGCATTTT.

Note on this clone: One junction end disagrees with the germline gene, perhaps due to a read error. J is TRBJ2-6 and V is TRBV7-3, with D perhaps matching TRBD2 (6 bases). This CDR3 has 18 amino acids. Germline V gene data show CDR1 as SGHTA and CDR2 as FQGTGA. The CDR3 region has the DNA TGTGCCAGCAGCTTAAACGCCCAGACGGGGGTTGGGGCCAACGGCCTGACTTTC. It codes for CASSLNAQTGVGANGLTF.

To note about this clone: Other DNA sequences from this sample encode an identical CDR3 as well. The J gene is TRBJ2-7, the V gene TRBV2, with 8 bases identical to TRBD1. Unmatched junction bases numbered 0, after V lost 4 bases and J lost 4 bases. Germline V gene data show CDR1 as SNHLY and CDR2 as FYNNEI. The CDR3 consists of 12 residues. The CDR3 bases are TGTGCCAGCAGTGGGACAGGGTACGAGCAGTACTTC. It is translated as CASSGTGYEQYF.

The chain uses TRBV2 and TRBJ2-7; TRBD2 agrees at 15 bases. Germline V gene sequence: CDR1 SNHLY, CDR2 FYNNEI. The CDR3 sequence is 15 residues long. Trimming took 6 bases from V and 7 from J; bases not matched to a gene: 7. The CDR3 loop is CASRPGLAGGREQYF. The CDR3 DNA reads TGTGCCAGCAGGCCCGGACTAGCGGGGGGGCGTGAGCAGTACTTC.

The chain recombines TRBV5-4 with TRBJ2-5; D possibly corresponds to TRBD1 (6 bases). V lost 4 bases and J lost 4, with 17 bases in between. In germline, CDR1 is SGHNT, CDR2 YYREEE (reference sequence). The CDR3 is made up of 15 amino acids. DNA of the CDR3: TGTGCCAGCAGCACCCAGGGGTGGACCGGAGAGACCCAGTACTTC. Protein: CASSTQGWTGETQYF.

The V and J genes are TRBV4-1 and TRBJ1-5; tentatively, D is TRBD1 (6 bases). From germline, CDR1 is MGHRA and CDR2 YSYEKL. V lost 4 bases, J lost 2 bases, and 15 bases lay in between. The CDR3 is 16 residues long. CDR3 amino acids: CASSPSDRGGNQPQHF. The CDR3 bases are TGCGCCAGCAGCCCCTCGGACAGAGGAGGCAATCAGCCCCAGCATTTT.

The chain carries TRBV6-6 and TRBJ2-7, with D perhaps matching TRBD1 (6 bases). The CDR3 has 14 amino acids. The ends were cut back, 6 bases at V and 1 base at J, with 13 bases in the middle. Germline V lookup: CDR1 MNHNY, CDR2 SVGAGI (reference sequence). CDR3 amino acids: CASRGTPPSYEQYF. The CDR3 DNA reads as TGTGCCAGCAGAGGGACACCTCCTTCCTACGAGCAGTACTTC.

This chain connects TRBV5-4 to TRBJ2-7; D perhaps matches TRBD1 (5 bases). This CDR3 is built from 15 residues. V was cut by 0 bases and J by 4 bases, with 14 bases left in between. Looked up from germline, CDR1 is SGHNT and CDR2 is YYREEE (reference sequence). Here the CDR3 reads CASSLDPGLEYEQYF. The CDR3, as DNA: TGTGCCAGCAGCTTGGATCCAGGGTTAGAGTACGAGCAGTACTTC.

This chain uses TRBV10-2 with TRBJ1-5; a weak D match, TRBD1 (5 bases). V shed 6 bases and J shed 6 bases, with 9 bases lying between them. Germline V gene data show CDR1 as WSHSY and CDR2 as SAAADI. CDR3 length: 12 residues. The chain's CDR3 is CASRQGGQPQHF. The CDR3 DNA reads as TGCGCCAGCAGGCAGGGCGGTCAGCCCCAGCATTTT.